Listed here are 8 T cell receptor beta chains from one sample, sequenced in a study of post-analysis software for immune sequencing data (dated by TCRdb to the mid-2010s). The library relied on PCR. This sample was sequenced with an Illumina HiSeq 2500. Unique molecular identifiers were incorporated into TCR beta cDNA libraries to reduce PCR and sequencing biases. TCRdb redid the processing of the public reads, applying fastp at Q25 and MiXCR, and retained in-frame beta chains. Here each entry gathers all rows of one CDR3 protein and keeps the most common genes and DNA. A total of under 200,000 distinct CDR3 sequences appear in this sample, 29% of them only once. Less than 4% of the sample belongs to the ten largest clones. The full study reports these points: Patients showed significantly higher frequencies than controls for a handful of TRBV segments, among them TRBV5-6, TRBV5-1 and TRBV20-1.

What these receptors recognize is not known. The specimen was blood. These receptors came from a girl between 2 and 17 years old with multiple sclerosis.

Concerning this clonotype: A much larger clone is a single base away; this may be a read error. The chain couples TRBV20-1 to TRBJ2-4; 9 nucleotides align to TRBD2. This CDR3 contains 15 residues. The germline gives CDR1 DFQATT, CDR2 SNEGSKA (reference sequence). CDR3 nucleotides: TGCAGTGCTCCCCGGTCTAGCGGGGCCAAAAACATTCAGGACTTC. Protein sequence: CSAPRSSGAKNIQDF.

On this clonotype: This may come from a read error, since a much larger clone is one base off. This chain connects TRBV6-6 to TRBJ1-2; D remains ambiguous. This CDR3 spans 15 amino acids. Trimming removed 4 bases at V and 2 bases at J, with 14 bases between. The V gene's germline CDR1 is MNHNY and CDR2 SVGAGI (reference sequence). The CDR3 bases are TGTGCCAGCAGTTGTGACGGGCGGAAAAACTATGGCTACACCTTC. Amino acid sequence: CASSCDGRKNYGYTF.

At least ten counts were recorded for this clonotype. The J gene is TRBJ1-5, the V gene TRBV20-1, with TRBD1 matching 7 bases. Germline V gene lookup returns CDR1 DFQATT and CDR2 SNEGSKA (reference sequence). V dropped 0 bases and J dropped 9; count of bases not matched to a gene: 8. The CDR3 is made up of 14 amino acids. In nucleotides, the CDR3 is TGCAGTGCTAGAGATTTTCGACAGGGTTCGCCCCAGCATTTT. Its protein product is CSARDFRQGSPQHF.

This clonotype was detected a few times. One junction end does not reproduce the germline sequence, and a read error may be involved. The chain is built from TRBV12-3 or TRBV12-4 and TRBJ2-3, with a tentative D call TRBD1 (6 bases). The CDR3 totals 15 residues. The CDR3 loop is CASSRTAASTDAQYF. The CDR3, as DNA: TGTGCCAGCAGTCGGACAGCGGCTAGCACAGATGCGCAGTATTTT.

This clonotype was seen a handful of times. The rearrangement joins TRBV7-8 to TRBJ1-1; D remains unclear. CDR1 and CDR2 (germline): SGHVS, FQNEAQ. Deletions cut 1 base from V and 0 bases from J, with 6 bases between. The length of the CDR3 is 14 residues. This CDR3 reads CASSLVRMNTEAFF. The CDR3 nucleotides read TGTGCCAGCAGCTTAGTTCGGATGAACACTGAAGCTTTCTTT.

About this clonotype: With a much larger clone just one base away, this may be a read error. The chain joins TRBV7-3 to TRBJ2-1, with TRBD2 identical over 12 bases. Germline V CDR1 and CDR2: SGHTA, FQGTGA. V dropped 5 bases and J dropped 2; count of bases not matched to a gene: 1. The CDR3 loop spans 15 amino acids. The CDR3 here is CASSPSGGAYNEQFF. CDR3 nucleotides: TGTGCCAGCAGCCCTAGCGGGGGGGCCTACAATGAGCAGTTCTTC. Complete variable domain (other parts from reference TRBV7-3 and TRBJ2-1): GAGVSQTPSNKVTEKGKYVELRCDPISGHTALYWYRQSLGQGPEFLIYFQGTGAADDSGLPNDRFFAVRPEGSVSTLKIQRTERGDSAVYLCASSPSGGAYNEQFFGPGTRLTVL.

The gene calls are TRBV7-3 and TRBJ2-5, with a weak D call TRBD2 (7 bases). Germline-derived CDR1 and CDR2 are SGHTA and FQGTGA. V lost 6 bases and J lost 2, with 16 bases in between. CDR3 length: 15 residues. The CDR3 loop reads CASRQVGGPQETQYF. The DNA of the CDR3 is TGTGCCAGCAGACAAGTGGGGGGGCCACAAGAGACCCAGTACTTC.

There are a few counts of this clonotype. Here the CDR3 reads CASSQHVAGIFDEQFF. CDR3 coding DNA: TGCGCCAGCAGCCAACATGTAGCGGGAATTTTCGATGAGCAGTTCTTC. This chain uses TRBV4-1 with TRBJ2-1; 8 bases map to TRBD2. The CDR3 is 16 amino acids. Germline lookup yields CDR1 MGHRA and CDR2 YSYEKL. J lost 8 bases, V lost 2 bases, and 11 bases had no gene match.